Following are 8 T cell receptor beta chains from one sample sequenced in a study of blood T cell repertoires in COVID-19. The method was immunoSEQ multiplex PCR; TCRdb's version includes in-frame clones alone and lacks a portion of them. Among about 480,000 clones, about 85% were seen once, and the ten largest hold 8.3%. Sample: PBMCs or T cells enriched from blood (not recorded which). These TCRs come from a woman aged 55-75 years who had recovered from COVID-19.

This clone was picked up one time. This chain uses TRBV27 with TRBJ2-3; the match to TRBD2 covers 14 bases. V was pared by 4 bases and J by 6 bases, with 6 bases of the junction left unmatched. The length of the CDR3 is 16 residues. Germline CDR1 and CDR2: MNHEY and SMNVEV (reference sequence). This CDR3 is CASSSGTSGGGDTQYF. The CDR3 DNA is TGTGCCAGCAGTTCGGGGACTAGCGGGGGCGGGGATACGCAGTATTTT.

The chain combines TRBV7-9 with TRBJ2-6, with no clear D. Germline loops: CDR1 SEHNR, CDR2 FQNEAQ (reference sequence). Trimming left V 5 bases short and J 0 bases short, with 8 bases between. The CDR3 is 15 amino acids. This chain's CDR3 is CASSPGLSGANVLTF. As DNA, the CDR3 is TGTGCCAGCAGCCCAGGCCTCTCTGGGGCCAACGTCCTGACTTTC.

The CDR3 reads CASSSRDREYGGAFF. In nucleotides, the CDR3 is TGTGCCAGCAGCTCCCGGGACAGGGAGTATGGAGGAGCTTTCTTT. The chain recombines TRBV5-4 with TRBJ1-1; 9 bases align to TRBD1. V lost 3 bases, J lost 10 bases, and 13 bases stayed unmatched. The CDR3 runs to 15 residues. Germline V lookup: CDR1 SGHNT, CDR2 YYREEE (reference sequence). Complete variable domain (other parts from reference TRBV5-4 and TRBJ1-1): ETGVTQSPTHLIKTRGQQVTLRCSSQSGHNTVSWYQQALGQGPQFIFQYYREEENGRGNFPPRFSGLQFPNYSSELNVNALELDDSALYLCASSSRDREYGGAFFGQGTRLTVV.

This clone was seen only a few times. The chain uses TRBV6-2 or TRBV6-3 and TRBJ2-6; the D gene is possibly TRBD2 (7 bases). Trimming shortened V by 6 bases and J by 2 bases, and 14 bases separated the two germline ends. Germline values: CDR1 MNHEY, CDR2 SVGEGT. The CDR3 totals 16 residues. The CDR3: CASSPGGGPGANVLTF. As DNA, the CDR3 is TGTGCCAGCAGCCCTGGGGGGGGCCCTGGGGCCAACGTCCTGACTTTC.

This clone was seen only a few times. The CDR3 spells CASSKRYEAFF. The CDR3 DNA reads TGTGCCAGTAGTAAGCGCTATGAAGCTTTCTTT. The chain uses TRBV19 and TRBJ1-1; D is unresolved. Germline V gives CDR1 LNHDA, CDR2 SQIVND (reference sequence). V was pared by 4 bases and J by 7 bases, with 7 bases between. The CDR3 sequence is 11 residues long.

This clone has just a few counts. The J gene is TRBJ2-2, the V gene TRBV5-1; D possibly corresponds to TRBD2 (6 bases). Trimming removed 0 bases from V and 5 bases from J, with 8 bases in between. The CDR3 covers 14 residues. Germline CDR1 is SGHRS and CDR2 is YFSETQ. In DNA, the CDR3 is TGCGCCAGCAGCTTGGTCGGGGGAACCGGGGAGCTGTTTTTT. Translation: CASSLVGGTGELFF. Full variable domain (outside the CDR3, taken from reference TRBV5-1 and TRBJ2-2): KAGVTQTPRYLIKTRGQQVTLSCSPISGHRSVSWYQQTPGQGLQFLFEYFSETQRNKGNFPGRFSGRQFSNSRSEMNVSTLELGDSALYLCASSLVGGTGELFFGEGSRLTVL.

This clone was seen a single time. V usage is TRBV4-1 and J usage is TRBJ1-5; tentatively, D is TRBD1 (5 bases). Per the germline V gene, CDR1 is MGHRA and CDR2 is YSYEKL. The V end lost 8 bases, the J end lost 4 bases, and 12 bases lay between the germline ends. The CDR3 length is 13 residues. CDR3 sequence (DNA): TGCGCCAGCGGAAGGGAGGGGAATCAGCCCCAGCATTTT. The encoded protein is CASGREGNQPQHF.

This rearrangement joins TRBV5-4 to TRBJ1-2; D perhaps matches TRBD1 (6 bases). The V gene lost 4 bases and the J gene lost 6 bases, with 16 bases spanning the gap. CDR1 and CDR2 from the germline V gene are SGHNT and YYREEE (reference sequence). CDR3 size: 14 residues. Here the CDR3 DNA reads TGTGCCAGCAGCGCCCGGGGGGCGGGGGATGGCTACACCTTC. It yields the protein CASSARGAGDGYTF. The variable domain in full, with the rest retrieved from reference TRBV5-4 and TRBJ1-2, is ETGVTQSPTHLIKTRGQQVTLRCSSQSGHNTVSWYQQALGQGPQFIFQYYREEENGRGNFPPRFSGLQFPNYSSELNVNALELDDSALYLCASSARGAGDGYTFGSGTRLTVV.